One sample yielded the 30 T cell receptor beta chains listed below, sequenced in a study of T cell repertoires in cytomegalovirus infection. TCRdb reanalysed the reads using MiXCR and keeps one entry per CDR3 protein. Of around 280,000 distinct CDR3 sequences in the sample, about 13% were seen once. Input material: PBMCs. These receptor sequences come from a human donor in good health (CMV status not recorded). Some clones in this sample may be carry-over from other donors' samples.

The sample holds many counts of this clonotype. J is TRBJ2-7 and V is TRBV7-2; no clear D. The V gene lost 0 bases and the J gene lost 3 bases, with 9 bases spanning the gap. This CDR3 comprises 14 residues. The germline CDR1 and CDR2 sequences are SGHTA and FQGNSA. DNA of the CDR3: TGTGCCAGCAGCTTAGCGCTGGCAGTCTACGAGCAGTACTTC. Residues: CASSLALAVYEQYF.

For the CDR3, the DNA is TGCAGTGCTAAGACAGGGTTCTACGAGCAGTACTTC. Its protein is CSAKTGFYEQYF. This chain links TRBV20-1 with TRBJ2-7; 7 positions match TRBD1. Germline assignment: CDR1 DFQATT and CDR2 SNEGSKA (reference sequence). Trimming at V came to 4 bases and at J to 3 bases, leaving 3 bases not matched to a gene. This CDR3 comprises 12 residues.

V gene TRBV29-1 combines with J gene TRBJ1-2; tentatively, D is TRBD1 (5 bases). The germline gives CDR1 SQVTM, CDR2 ANQGSEA. This CDR3 has 12 residues. The CDR3 here is CSVQGALYGYTF. CDR3 DNA sequence: TGCAGTGTTCAGGGAGCGCTCTATGGCTACACCTTC.

This clonotype was counted only a few times. The chain couples TRBV7-2 to TRBJ2-7; TRBD2 aligns across 7 bases. The V and J ends lost 0 bases and 4 bases, in that order; junction bases with no gene match: 15. The length of the CDR3 is 18 residues. Germline CDR1 is SGHTA and CDR2 is FQGNSA. CDR3 sequence (DNA): TGTGCCAGCAGCTTAGCCTCCCTTCTTGCGGGAGAGGGGTACGAGCAGTACTTC. Its protein is CASSLASLLAGEGYEQYF.

This chain joins TRBV14 and TRBJ2-4, with 7 positions matching TRBD1. J was trimmed by 3 bases and V by 3 bases; bases with no gene match: 2. CDR3 length: 14 residues. Germline CDR1 is SGHDN and CDR2 is FVKESK. The CDR3 DNA sequence: TGTGCCAGCAGCCAGAGGACAGGCAAAAACATTCAGTACTTC. Its translation: CASSQRTGKNIQYF.

The chain has TRBV5-1 and TRBJ1-1; D is undetermined. CDR3 length: 13 amino acids. V shed 2 bases and J shed 6 bases, with 11 bases lying between them. Germline assignment: CDR1 SGHRS and CDR2 YFSETQ. This CDR3 reads CASSFFTLSEAFF. CDR3 nucleotides: TGCGCCAGCAGCTTTTTCACCCTCTCTGAAGCTTTCTTT.

V usage is TRBV6-4 and J usage is TRBJ1-1; tentative D call: TRBD1 (5 bases). CDR1 is MRHNA, CDR2 SNTAGT, per germline. V was pared by 3 bases and J by 8 bases, with 13 bases between. The CDR3 covers 13 residues. The CDR3 DNA follows: TGTGCCAGCAGTGAAGATGGGACCAGCGAAGCTTTCTTT. This encodes CASSEDGTSEAFF.

The chain links TRBV5-5 to TRBJ2-3, with a weak D call TRBD2 (6 bases). CDR3 length equals 16 residues. Deletions cut 5 bases from V and 2 bases from J, with 18 bases between. From germline, CDR1 is SGHKS and CDR2 YYEKEE (reference sequence). CDR3 in DNA: TGTGCCAGCAGTAAGGAACGGGGGATCTTCACAGATACGCAGTATTTT. Residues: CASSKERGIFTDTQYF.

Only a few counts were recorded for this clonotype. This rearrangement joins TRBV7-3 to TRBJ2-1; 7 positions agree with TRBD2. Germline V gene lookup returns CDR1 SGHTA and CDR2 FQGTGA. Trimming cost V 0 bases and J 10 bases; bases outside gene matches: 6. The CDR3 consists of 14 residues. This chain's CDR3 is CASSLTREIGEQFF. CDR3 coding DNA: TGTGCCAGCAGCTTAACGCGGGAGATCGGGGAGCAGTTCTTC.

This clonotype has ten or more counts. The chain combines TRBV12-3 or TRBV12-4 with TRBJ1-3; D ambiguous. V lost 10 bases to trimming and J lost 1 base, with 11 bases between them. This CDR3 is 13 amino acids long. The CDR3 is CANKPGSGNTIYF. The CDR3 coding sequence is TGTGCCAACAAACCCGGGTCTGGAAACACCATATATTTT.

This clonotype was seen many times. This sequence joins TRBV7-9 and TRBJ1-2, with D possibly TRBD1 on 6 matching bases. The CDR3 covers 15 residues. Germline CDR1 reads SEHNR; CDR2 reads FQNEAQ (reference sequence). Trimming removed 5 bases from V and 4 bases from J, with 17 bases in between. Here the CDR3 DNA reads TGTGCCAGCAGCAGAGAAGGGGGGCCGGTCTATGGCTACACCTTC. The encoded protein is CASSREGGPVYGYTF.

This clonotype was seen only a few times. The chain links TRBV29-1 to TRBJ1-3; D perhaps matches TRBD1 (5 bases). V was clipped by 6 bases and J by 0 bases, with 12 bases between them. Germline V gene sequence: CDR1 SQVTM, CDR2 ANQGSEA. This CDR3 is built from 14 residues. Here the CDR3 reads CSVGTDRSGNTIYF. The CDR3 nucleotides read TGCAGCGTCGGGACCGACCGCTCTGGAAACACCATATATTTT.

This clonotype has a count of ten or more. The chain is built from TRBV6-2 or TRBV6-3 and TRBJ2-1; 8 nucleotides line up with TRBD2. Germline CDR1 and CDR2: MNHEY and SVGEGT. Trimming cost V 7 bases and J 6 bases; bases outside gene matches: 17. CDR3 length: 17 amino acids. CDR3 nucleotide sequence: TGTGCCAGCACCATACGAGGCCCGGGAGGGCCCCTCAATGAGCAGTTCTTC. Protein sequence: CASTIRGPGGPLNEQFF.

This clonotype was counted ten times or more. The chain joins TRBV15 to TRBJ1-6; 7 bases map to TRBD1. Germline-derived CDR1 and CDR2 are LNHNV and YYDKDF (reference sequence). After removal of 5 bases from V and 6 bases from J, the junction contained 4 bases not matched to a gene. CDR3 length equals 14 residues. Written as DNA, the CDR3 is TGTGCCACCAGCGAAGACAGGGTTAATTCACCCCTCCACTTT. As protein: CATSEDRVNSPLHF.

To note about this clonotype: This may come from a read error, since a much larger clone is one base off. This chain joins TRBV7-2 and TRBJ2-1, with 7 bases that match TRBD1. Germline V lookup: CDR1 SGHTA, CDR2 FQGNSA. The CDR3 extends over 15 amino acids. The CDR3 sequence is CASSYNRGSYNEQIF. The CDR3 bases are TGTGCCAGCAGCTACAACAGGGGCTCCTACAATGAGCAGATCTTC.

This clonotype came up many times. This chain uses TRBV7-6 with TRBJ2-6; no reliable D call. Germline CDR1 and CDR2: SGHVS and FNYEAQ. Trimming cost V 5 bases and J 0 bases, with 17 bases left between them. The CDR3 length is 18 residues. CDR3 sequence (DNA): TGTGCCAGCAGCCCCCACTTCCCGAGAAGCTCTGGGGCCAACGTCCTGACTTTC. It encodes CASSPHFPRSSGANVLTF.

This chain connects TRBV20-1 to TRBJ2-1; 10 bases align to TRBD2. Germline V gene sequence: CDR1 DFQATT, CDR2 SNEGSKA (reference sequence). The CDR3 is 15 residues long. J gave up 3 bases and V 6 bases, and 8 bases lay outside the gene matches. The CDR3 here is CSAVPLAGHYNEQFF. DNA of the CDR3: TGCAGTGCCGTCCCACTAGCGGGGCACTACAATGAGCAGTTCTTC.

This clonotype has just a few counts. Its ends do not fully match the called genes, so a read error is possible. The chain combines TRBV29-1 with TRBJ1-5; 11 bases fit TRBD1. This CDR3 spans 13 amino acids. The germline V gene has CDR1 SQVTM and CDR2 ANQGSEA. The CDR3 loop is CSVRTGGKQPQHF. CDR3 in DNA: TGCAGCGTTAGGACAGGGGGCAAGCAGCCCCAGCATTTT.

This clonotype was seen a handful of times. V and J are TRBV29-1 and TRBJ2-7; D gene unclear. V was cut by 2 bases and J by 4 bases, with 18 bases left in between. This CDR3 is 15 amino acids long. Germline V CDR1 and CDR2: SQVTM, ANQGSEA. CDR3 in amino acids: CSVESPSIDSYEQYF. CDR3 in DNA: TGCAGCGTTGAAAGTCCTTCTATAGACTCGTACGAGCAGTACTTC.

The sample holds many counts of this clonotype. This chain uses TRBV7-2 with TRBJ2-6; weak D call: TRBD2 (6 bases). V lost 5 bases and J lost 4, with 6 bases in between. CDR1 is SGHTA, CDR2 FQGNSA, per germline. The CDR3 is made up of 13 amino acids. The DNA of the CDR3 is TGTGCCAGCAGCGGGGGGGGGGCCAACGTCCTGACTTTC. Translating gives CASSGGGANVLTF. The complete variable domain, with remaining parts taken from reference TRBV7-2 and TRBJ2-6, reads GAGVSQSPSNKVTEKGKDVELRCDPISGHTALYWYRQSLGQGLEFLIYFQGNSAPDKSGLPSDRFSAERTGGSVSTLTIQRTQQEDSAVYLCASSGGGANVLTFGAGSRLTVL.

This clonotype came up many times. The rearrangement links TRBV24-1 to TRBJ1-5; no definite D call. Trimming took off 1 base at V and 4 bases at J, with 25 bases between the two ends. Germline V gives CDR1 KGHDR, CDR2 SFDVKD. The CDR3 consists of 20 residues. The CDR3 loop is CATSDFRPSKLLRKNQPQHF. In nucleotides, the CDR3 is TGTGCCACCAGTGATTTTCGACCATCAAAGCTATTGAGGAAAAATCAGCCCCAGCATTTT.

The V and J genes are TRBV12-3 or TRBV12-4 and TRBJ1-2; perhaps TRBD1 as D (5 bases). V was pared by 1 base and J by 4 bases, with 10 bases between. CDR3 length: 14 residues. CDR3: CASSLGSGPYGYTF. The CDR3, as DNA: TGTGCCAGCAGTTTAGGTTCGGGACCCTATGGCTACACCTTC.

This sequence joins TRBV20-1 and TRBJ2-7; 9 bases align to TRBD2. There are 16 residues in the CDR3. Germline CDR1 is DFQATT and CDR2 is SNEGSKA (reference sequence). Unmatched junction bases numbered 9, after V lost 0 bases and J lost 3 bases. In nucleotides, the CDR3 is TGCAGTGCTAGAGAGGGTTTTTCTAGCGGGATCTACGAGCAGTACTTC. This sequence encodes CSAREGFSSGIYEQYF.

The V gene is TRBV18, the J gene TRBJ2-5; 8 nucleotides match TRBD2. The ends lost 3 bases at V and 3 bases at J; junction bases unmatched: 3. The germline gives CDR1 KGHSH, CDR2 LQKENI. The CDR3 is 14 residues long. CDR3 residues: CASSPIAGKETQYF. CDR3 coding DNA: TGTGCCAGCTCACCTATAGCGGGGAAAGAGACCCAGTACTTC.

The rearrangement joins TRBV5-6 to TRBJ1-4; D is unresolved. The CDR3 is 16 residues long. Germline V gene sequence: CDR1 SGHDT, CDR2 YYEEEE. The V and J ends lost 6 bases and 3 bases respectively, with 18 bases between them. The CDR3 sequence is CASTTGPTTANEKLFF. In DNA form, the CDR3 reads TGTGCCAGCACTACTGGTCCGACCACGGCTAATGAAAAACTGTTTTTT.

The chain employs TRBV20-1 and TRBJ2-7; 8 positions agree with TRBD2. Germline V gives CDR1 DFQATT, CDR2 SNEGSKA (reference sequence). After removal of 6 bases from V and 2 bases from J, the junction contained 6 bases not matched to a gene. The CDR3 spans 13 residues. The DNA of the CDR3 is TGCAGTGCCAACGGGGGGGACGCCTACGAGCAGTACTTC. Amino acids: CSANGGDAYEQYF.

The rearrangement links TRBV20-1 to TRBJ1-5; weak D call: TRBD1 (6 bases). The CDR3 has 14 amino acids. The V gene lost 7 bases and the J gene lost 5 bases, with 18 bases spanning the gap. Germline loops: CDR1 DFQATT, CDR2 SNEGSKA (reference sequence). The CDR3 sequence: CSGWSGEDHQPQHF. DNA for the CDR3: TGCAGTGGTTGGTCAGGGGAGGACCATCAGCCCCAGCATTTT.

This clonotype was detected only a few times. This chain links TRBV27 with TRBJ2-1; 7 bases are a match to TRBD2. There are 15 residues in the CDR3. Germline trimming cut 5 bases from V and 2 bases from J; bases unmatched to any gene: 6. Germline V gene sequence: CDR1 MNHEY, CDR2 SMNVEV (reference sequence). CDR3 region: CASSDRGLPYNEQFF. The DNA of the CDR3 is TGTGCCAGCAGTGACCGGGGACTACCCTACAATGAGCAGTTCTTC.

The V gene is TRBV14, the J gene TRBJ2-4; D is perhaps TRBD1 (5 bases). Germline assignment: CDR1 SGHDN and CDR2 FVKESK. The CDR3 runs to 18 residues. V lost 1 base to trimming and J lost 3 bases, with 19 bases between them. The CDR3: CASSQVVTGEYGKNIQYF. DNA for the CDR3: TGTGCCAGCAGCCAAGTCGTTACAGGAGAATACGGCAAAAACATTCAGTACTTC.

This clonotype was seen ten or more times. The chain joins TRBV12-3 or TRBV12-4 to TRBJ1-1, with TRBD1 as a possible D gene (5 bases). The CDR3 contains 13 residues. Trimming took 5 bases from V and 0 from J, leaving 7 bases between them. The CDR3 sequence: CASSETVNTEAFF. In nucleotides, the CDR3 is TGTGCCAGCAGTGAGACAGTGAACACTGAAGCTTTCTTT.